This passage covers 22 T cell receptor beta chains from one sample sequenced in a study of a mutant IDH1 vaccine in newly diagnosed glioma. Time point indicated: week 23, last vaccination. The content of each vaccine dose was 300 ug of mutant IDH1 20-mer peptide, and topical imiquimod accompanied it. The antigens for these receptors are not known. This table comes from immunoSEQ multiplex PCR, and its TCRdb copy is limited to in-frame clones, with some not included. The table lists around 80,000 clones, approximately 85% of them singletons. The source was PBMCs, collected from a glioma patient whose treatment included an IDH1 peptide vaccine. These receptors came from a woman in her forties or fifties with glioma.

This chain uses TRBV7-3 with TRBJ2-7, with a weak D call TRBD2 (5 bases). Trimming pared 6 bases from V and 0 bases from J, leaving 18 bases between. The V gene's germline CDR1 is SGHTA and CDR2 FQGTGA. This CDR3 region has 16 residues. The CDR3 nucleotides are TGTGCCAGCAGTATCCCTAGCTGTGGGCGCTCCTACGAGCAGTACTTC. The encoded protein is CASSIPSCGRSYEQYF.

The chain links TRBV28 to TRBJ1-5; 7 bases are a match to TRBD1. The V segment lost 6 bases and the J segment 10 bases; nucleotides outside the gene matches: 6. The CDR3 totals 12 residues. Germline CDR1 and CDR2: MDHEN and SYDVKM. The CDR3 DNA follows: TGTGCCAGCAGCTATGACAGGGTCCCCCAGCATTTT. Translated, it gives CASSYDRVPQHF. Complete variable domain (other parts from reference TRBV28 and TRBJ1-5): DVKVTQSSRYLVKRTGEKVFLECVQDMDHENMFWYRQDPGLGLRLIYFSYDVKMKEKGDIPEGYSVSREKKERFSLILESASTNQTSMYLCASSYDRVPQHFGDGTRLSIL.

This chain's CDR3 is CASNNGASPLREQYF. CDR3 coding DNA: TGTGCCAGCAACAATGGGGCTAGCCCCCTTCGGGAGCAGTACTTC. V and J are TRBV6-1 and TRBJ2-7; D is perhaps TRBD1 or TRBD2 (5 bases each). V lost 7 bases to trimming and J lost 7 bases, with 23 bases between them. In germline, CDR1 is MNHNS, CDR2 SASEGT. The CDR3 extends over 15 amino acids.

The chain links TRBV5-8 to TRBJ2-1; no reliable D call. Germline assignment: CDR1 SGHTS and CDR2 YDEGEE. V was shortened by 6 bases and J by 8 bases, with 18 bases between the two germline ends. The CDR3 spans 14 residues. The CDR3 is CASTGNGPVDEQFF. The CDR3 nucleotides are TGTGCCAGCACAGGAAACGGACCTGTCGATGAGCAGTTCTTC.

The V gene is TRBV5-1, the J gene TRBJ1-1; D possibly corresponds to TRBD1 (6 bases). The length of the CDR3 is 15 residues. Looked up from germline, CDR1 is SGHRS and CDR2 is YFSETQ. Trimming pared 0 bases from V and 4 bases from J, leaving 13 bases between. CDR3 sequence: CASSLASGGITEAFF. The CDR3 nucleotides read TGCGCCAGCAGCTTGGCATCTGGGGGCATCACTGAAGCTTTCTTT.

The chain employs TRBV6-5 and TRBJ2-7; TRBD2 aligns across 10 bases. Germline lookup yields CDR1 MNHEY and CDR2 SVGAGI. This CDR3 region has 14 residues. The J segment lost 4 bases and the V segment lost 4 bases, leaving 4 bases of the junction unmatched. As DNA, the CDR3 is TGTGCCAGCAGTTCCCTAGCGGGAGATTACGAGCAGTACTTC. Its translation is CASSSLAGDYEQYF.

This clone came up once. The CDR3 DNA reads TGTGCCAGTAGTATGGATACGGGACAGGGCACAGATACGCAGTATTTT. The encoded protein is CASSMDTGQGTDTQYF. This chain links TRBV19 with TRBJ2-3; 8 nucleotides line up with TRBD1. CDR1 LNHDA and CDR2 SQIVND come from the germline V gene (reference sequence). With V trimmed by 3 bases and J by 1 base, 6 bases remained unmatched. CDR3 length: 16 amino acids.

The V and J genes are TRBV6-4 and TRBJ2-1; D remains unclear. This CDR3 is 13 amino acids long. V was pared by 0 bases and J by 10 bases, with 10 bases between. The germline V gene encodes CDR1 MRHNA and CDR2 SNTAGT. The CDR3 sequence: CASSDSSVGEQFF. CDR3 in DNA: TGTGCCAGCAGTGACTCCTCGGTAGGAGAGCAGTTCTTC.

This sequence joins TRBV11-2 and TRBJ2-7, with a possible D match to TRBD1 (6 bases). CDR1 and CDR2 from the germline V gene are SGHAT and FQNNGV. The CDR3 length is 14 residues. Deletions cut 1 base from V and 6 bases from J, with 13 bases between. The CDR3: CASSLGAGAREQYF. In DNA, the CDR3 is TGTGCCAGCAGCTTAGGCGCAGGGGCTCGCGAGCAGTACTTC.

This clone was seen just once. V gene TRBV19 combines with J gene TRBJ1-2; perhaps TRBD1 as D (6 bases). CDR3 size: 14 residues. Germline CDR1 and CDR2: LNHDA and SQIVND (reference sequence). V lost 6 bases and J 4 bases, leaving 15 bases between the germline ends. CDR3 in amino acids: CASRFRDIPYGYTF. The DNA for the CDR3 is TGTGCCAGTAGGTTCCGGGACATACCCTATGGCTACACCTTC.

With respect to this clone: At one end, the junction sequence differs from germline, possibly due to a read error. This rearrangement joins TRBV7-7 to TRBJ2-3; D remains unclear. The germline V gene has CDR1 SSHAT and CDR2 FNYEAQ (reference sequence). This CDR3 comprises 13 residues. CDR3 amino acids: CASSRLGTDTQYF. DNA of the CDR3: TGTGCTAGCAGCAGACTGGGGACAGATACGCAGTATTTT.

The chain uses TRBV5-1 and TRBJ2-7; D might be TRBD1 (6 bases). V lost 2 bases to trimming and J lost 2 bases, with 8 bases between them. Germline V gene data show CDR1 as SGHRS and CDR2 as YFSETQ. The CDR3 length is 13 residues. The CDR3 region is CASSFQGTYEQYF. CDR3 in DNA: TGCGCCAGCAGCTTCCAGGGGACCTACGAGCAGTACTTC.

The chain couples TRBV27 to TRBJ1-2, with 11 bases aligning to TRBD1. J was trimmed by 8 bases and V by 2 bases; bases with no gene match: 7. This CDR3 region has 15 residues. Germline CDR1 is MNHEY and CDR2 is SMNVEV (reference sequence). In DNA form, the CDR3 reads TGTGCCAGCAGTTTACTCGGACAGGGGGCATACGGCTACACCTTC. This translates into CASSLLGQGAYGYTF.

The chain recombines TRBV18 with TRBJ2-2; a weak D match, TRBD1 (6 bases). The CDR3 runs 15 residues. The germline V and J ends were trimmed by 3 bases and 1 base, with 9 bases remaining between them. Germline V CDR1 and CDR2: KGHSH, LQKENI. CDR3 protein: CASSPGTQNTGELFF. CDR3 coding DNA: TGTGCCAGCTCACCTGGGACACAGAACACCGGGGAGCTGTTTTTT.

The chain uses TRBV6-5 and TRBJ2-1; tentatively, D is TRBD1 or TRBD2 (5 bases each). Germline lookup yields CDR1 MNHEY and CDR2 SVGAGI. Trimming took off 1 base at V and 5 bases at J, with 15 bases between the two ends. CDR3 length: 16 residues. CDR3: CASSYYSGSRDNEQFF. CDR3 in DNA: TGTGCCAGCAGTTACTATTCAGGGAGTCGGGACAATGAGCAGTTCTTC.

This rearrangement joins TRBV29-1 to TRBJ1-1, with 9 bases matching TRBD1. V gave up 7 bases and J gave up 4 bases; unmatched junction bases: 7. The CDR3 consists of 13 residues. From germline, CDR1 is SQVTM and CDR2 ANQGSEA. The DNA for the CDR3 is TGCAGCGCCTGGGACAGGGAGGCCACTGAAGCTTTCTTT. It codes for CSAWDREATEAFF.

The chain recombines TRBV14 with TRBJ1-1; D gene uncertain. The CDR3 contains 13 residues. Deletions cut 0 bases from V and 1 base from J, with 3 bases between. Germline loops: CDR1 SGHDN, CDR2 FVKESK. CDR3 DNA: TGTGCCAGCAGCCAAGACAGGAACACTGAAGCTTTCTTT. Translation: CASSQDRNTEAFF.

This clone was detected only a few times. The V and J genes are TRBV5-1 and TRBJ1-5; D is uncertain. Germline values: CDR1 SGHRS, CDR2 YFSETQ. The CDR3 contains 14 residues. Trimming shortened V by 5 bases and J by 2 bases, and 11 bases separated the two germline ends. CDR3 nucleotides: TGCGCCAGCAGGTCAATGTCGGGCAATCAGCCCCAGCATTTT. Translating gives CASRSMSGNQPQHF.

The chain recombines TRBV28 with TRBJ1-1, with D possibly matching TRBD1 (5 bases). V was clipped by 3 bases and J by 2 bases, with 13 bases between them. The germline V gene has CDR1 MDHEN and CDR2 SYDVKM. The CDR3 loop spans 15 amino acids. The CDR3, as DNA: TGTGCCAGCAGTTTTGTGGCGGGACCTAACACTGAAGCTTTCTTT. Protein: CASSFVAGPNTEAFF. The variable domain in full, completed from reference TRBV28 and TRBJ1-1, reads DVKVTQSSRYLVKRTGEKVFLECVQDMDHENMFWYRQDPGLGLRLIYFSYDVKMKEKGDIPEGYSVSREKKERFSLILESASTNQTSMYLCASSFVAGPNTEAFFGQGTRLTVV.

The chain uses TRBV4-2 and TRBJ1-1, with D possibly matching TRBD1 (5 bases). Germline V gene sequence: CDR1 LGHNA, CDR2 YNFKEQ. The CDR3 has 17 residues. The germline V and J ends were trimmed by 4 bases and 1 base, with 19 bases remaining between them. CDR3 nucleotides: TGTGCCAGCAGCCCACTCGGTCAGGGAGCGGGGAACACTGAAGCTTTCTTT. Translation: CASSPLGQGAGNTEAFF.

DNA for the CDR3: TGTGCCAGCAGTTACGGGCGGAGACTTAATGAAAAACTGTTTTTT. This codes for CASSYGRRLNEKLFF. This chain links TRBV6-6 with TRBJ1-4, with no clear D. The CDR3 sequence is 15 residues long. Germline V gene lookup returns CDR1 MNHNY and CDR2 SVGAGI (reference sequence). Deletions cut 2 bases from V and 4 bases from J, with 11 bases between.

The chain has TRBV7-9 and TRBJ1-2; D unclear. Trimming pared 2 bases from V and 8 bases from J, leaving 12 bases between. The CDR3 covers 13 residues. Looked up from germline, CDR1 is SEHNR and CDR2 is FQNEAQ (reference sequence). The CDR3 sequence is CASSLRREEGYTF. The CDR3 DNA reads as TGTGCCAGCAGCTTAAGGCGGGAAGAAGGCTACACCTTC.